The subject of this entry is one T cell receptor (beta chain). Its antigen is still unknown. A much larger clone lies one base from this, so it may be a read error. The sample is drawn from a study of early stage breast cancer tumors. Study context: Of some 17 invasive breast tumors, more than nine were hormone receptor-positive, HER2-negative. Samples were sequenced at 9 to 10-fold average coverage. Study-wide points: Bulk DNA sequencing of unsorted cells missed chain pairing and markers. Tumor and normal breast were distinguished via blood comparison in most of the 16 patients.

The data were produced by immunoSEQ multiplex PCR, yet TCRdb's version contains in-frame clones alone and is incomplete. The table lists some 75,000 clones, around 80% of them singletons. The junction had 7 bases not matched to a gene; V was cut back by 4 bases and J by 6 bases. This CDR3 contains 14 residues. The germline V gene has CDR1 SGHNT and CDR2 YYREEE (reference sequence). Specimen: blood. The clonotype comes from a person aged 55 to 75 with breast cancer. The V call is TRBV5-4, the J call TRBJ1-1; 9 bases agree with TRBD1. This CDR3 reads CASSQTGGFAEAFF. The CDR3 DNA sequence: TGTGCCAGCAGCCAAACAGGGGGCTTCGCTGAAGCTTTCTTT.